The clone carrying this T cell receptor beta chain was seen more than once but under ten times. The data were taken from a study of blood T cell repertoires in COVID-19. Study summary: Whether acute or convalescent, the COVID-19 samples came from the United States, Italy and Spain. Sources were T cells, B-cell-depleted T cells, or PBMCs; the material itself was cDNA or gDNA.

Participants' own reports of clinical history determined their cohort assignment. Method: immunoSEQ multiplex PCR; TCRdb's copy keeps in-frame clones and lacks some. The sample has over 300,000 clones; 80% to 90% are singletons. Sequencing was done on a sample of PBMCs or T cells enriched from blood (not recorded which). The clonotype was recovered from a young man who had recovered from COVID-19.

CDR3 DNA sequence: TGTGCCACCTCTACAGGGGGAGGACACACTGAAGCTTTCTTT. Amino acid sequence: CATSTGGGHTEAFF. V gene TRBV6-5 combines with J gene TRBJ1-1, with 8 bases fitting TRBD1. J gave up 3 bases and V 10 bases, and 10 bases lay outside the gene matches. The germline V gene has CDR1 MNHEY and CDR2 SVGAGI. CDR3 length: 14 residues.